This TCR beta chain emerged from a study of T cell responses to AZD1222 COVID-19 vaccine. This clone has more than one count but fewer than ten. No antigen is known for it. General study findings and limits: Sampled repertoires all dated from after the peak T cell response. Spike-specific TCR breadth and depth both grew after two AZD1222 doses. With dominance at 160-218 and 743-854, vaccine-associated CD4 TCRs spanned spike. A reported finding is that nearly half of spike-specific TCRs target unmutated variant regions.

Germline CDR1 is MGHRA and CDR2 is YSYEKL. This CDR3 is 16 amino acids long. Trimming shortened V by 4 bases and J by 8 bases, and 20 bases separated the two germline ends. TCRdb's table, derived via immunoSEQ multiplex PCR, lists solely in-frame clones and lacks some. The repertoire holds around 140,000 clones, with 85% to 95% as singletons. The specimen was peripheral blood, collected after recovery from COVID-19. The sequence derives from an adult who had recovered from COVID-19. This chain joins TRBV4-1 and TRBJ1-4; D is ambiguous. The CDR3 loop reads CASSPSIPPGEEKLFF. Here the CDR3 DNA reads TGCGCCAGCAGCCCTTCGATACCCCCCGGAGAGGAAAAACTGTTTTTT.